This T cell receptor beta chain derives from a study of blood T cells in healthy people across ages. Comment on this clonotype: Its antigen remains unidentified.

A second PCR, run for roughly 7 to 12 cycles, used a sample-barcoded 5' primer plus a J-beta primer mix. Any given sample supplied a minimum of 3 million CDR3-containing paired-end reads. TCRdb reprocessed the 5' RACE reads with MiXCR, giving one entry per CDR3 protein. Of 800,000 or so distinct CDR3 sequences in the sample, 55% to 65% were seen once. Whole-study results and caveats: Researchers report that TCR beta diversity correlated strongly with naive T cell percentage. It was the long-lived donors that had more naive CD4+ cells and higher diversity than aged donors. A conclusive naive versus antigen-experienced comparison was prevented by the unsorted PBMCs.

The CDR3 covers 13 residues. V lost 5 bases to trimming and J lost 2 bases, with 8 bases between them. In germline, CDR1 is SGHAT, CDR2 FQDESV (reference sequence). The sequence came from a man aged 25-45 years in good health. The chain uses TRBV11-1 and TRBJ2-3, with D hard to call. Sequenced material: blood. The CDR3 spells CASSISPTDTQYF. The CDR3 nucleotides read TGTGCCAGCAGCATATCTCCCACAGATACGCAGTATTTT.